The 19 T cell receptor beta chains below all came from one sample that was sequenced in a study of cytomegalovirus exposure and HLA in healthy donors. The PCR had 60 Vbeta and 13 Jbeta primers. Using immunoSEQ multiplex PCR, the repertoire was profiled, and TCRdb retains in-frame clones only, with some absent. The table has under 150,000 clones, approximately 80% seen once; the top ten hold approximately 2.4%. The sequenced sample was PBMCs. The receptor source for this set is a man aged 45-65 years in good health and CMV-seronegative.

The chain carries TRBV11-2 and TRBJ1-2, with D maybe TRBD1 (5 bases). The CDR3 is made up of 14 amino acids. The V gene's germline CDR1 is SGHAT and CDR2 FQNNGV. The V gene lost 5 bases and the J gene lost 6 bases, with 16 bases spanning the gap. This CDR3 is CASSTPGQGDGYTF. In DNA form, the CDR3 reads TGTGCCAGCAGCACCCCTGGACAAGGGGATGGCTACACCTTC.

This chain joins TRBV5-5 and TRBJ1-1, with 11 bases matching TRBD1. The V gene end was trimmed by 4 bases and the J gene end by 4 bases; junction bases not matched to a gene: 3. Germline V gives CDR1 SGHKS, CDR2 YYEKEE (reference sequence). The CDR3 contains 14 residues. The CDR3 region is CASSRDRGITEAFF. The CDR3 coding sequence is TGTGCCAGCAGCAGGGACAGGGGGATCACTGAAGCTTTCTTT.

This chain links TRBV5-8 with TRBJ1-6, with D unresolved. Germline loops: CDR1 SGHTS, CDR2 YDEGEE. The V end lost 1 base, the J end lost 4 bases, and 6 bases lay between the germline ends. The CDR3 has 14 residues. The CDR3 region has the DNA TGTGCCAGCAGCTTGCGGGGTTATAATTCACCCCTCCACTTT. This encodes CASSLRGYNSPLHF.

The rearrangement joins TRBV7-9 to TRBJ2-5; 9 bases fit TRBD1. The J call is in doubt because the DNA end fits TRBJ2-7 better. Germline-derived CDR1 and CDR2 are SEHNR and FQNEAQ (reference sequence). The CDR3 is made up of 13 amino acids. The CDR3 is CASRGGQGDEQYF. CDR3 DNA sequence: TGTGCCAGCAGGGGGGGACAGGGCGACGAGCAGTACTTC.

The chain employs TRBV9 and TRBJ1-2, with D perhaps TRBD1 (5 bases). CDR1 and CDR2 (germline): SGDLS, YYNGEE. The V end lost 0 bases, the J end lost 1 base, and 10 bases lay between the germline ends. The CDR3 spans 15 residues. CDR3 coding DNA: TGTGCCAGCAGCGTAGAACCAGGGATTAACTATGGCTACACCTTC. It encodes CASSVEPGINYGYTF.

V gene TRBV7-6 combines with J gene TRBJ1-2, with a possible D match to TRBD1 (5 bases). Germline-derived CDR1 and CDR2 are SGHVS and FNYEAQ. Trimming shortened V by 4 bases and J by 5 bases, and 26 bases separated the two germline ends. This CDR3 is 18 amino acids long. CDR3: CASSSLLGRDFVGYGYTF. CDR3 coding DNA: TGTGCCAGCAGCTCCCTATTGGGCCGGGACTTCGTTGGGTATGGCTACACCTTC.

This chain uses TRBV5-1 with TRBJ1-1; TRBD1 might be the D (5 bases). The V gene's germline CDR1 is SGHRS and CDR2 YFSETQ. The CDR3 has 13 amino acids. With 2 bases removed from V and 7 bases from J, the gap between germline ends came to 12 bases. The CDR3 nucleotides are TGCGCCAGCAGCTTTGTGCAGGGTAATGAAGCTTTCTTT. Translated: CASSFVQGNEAFF.

The rearrangement uses TRBV15 and TRBJ1-2; TRBD1 aligns across 10 bases. Germline V gene data show CDR1 as LNHNV and CDR2 as YYDKDF (reference sequence). The CDR3 length is 15 residues. The V gene end was trimmed by 1 base and the J gene end by 6 bases; junction bases not matched to a gene: 5. In DNA form, the CDR3 reads TGTGCCACCAGCAGAGCTGACAGGGGGCGGGATGGCTACACCTTC. Translated, it gives CATSRADRGRDGYTF.

V gene TRBV12-5 combines with J gene TRBJ2-5; 8 nucleotides agree with TRBD1. Unmatched junction bases numbered 5, after V lost 6 bases and J lost 2 bases. The CDR3 spans 14 residues. The V gene's germline CDR1 is LGHNT and CDR2 FRNRAP. CDR3: CASGLWDRQETQYF. CDR3 sequence (DNA): TGTGCTAGTGGCCTGTGGGACAGGCAAGAGACCCAGTACTTC.

The genes are TRBV7-9 and TRBJ2-7; D is uncertain. The CDR3 contains 13 residues. Trimming took 1 base from V and 5 from J, leaving 9 bases between them. The V gene's germline CDR1 is SEHNR and CDR2 FQNEAQ (reference sequence). CDR3 in amino acids: CASSLVAVHEQYF. CDR3 coding DNA: TGTGCCAGCAGCTTAGTCGCGGTCCACGAGCAGTACTTC.

The V and J genes are TRBV9 and TRBJ2-5; unclear D gene. This CDR3 contains 15 residues. Trimming shortened V by 4 bases and J by 2 bases, and 15 bases separated the two germline ends. CDR1 is SGDLS and CDR2 is YYNGEE in the germline V gene. The DNA for the CDR3 is TGTGCCAGCAGCCCCCGGGTCAACCGACAAGAGACCCAGTACTTC. It codes for CASSPRVNRQETQYF. Full variable domain (missing parts from reference TRBV9 and TRBJ2-5): DSGVTQTPKHLITATGQRVTLRCSPRSGDLSVYWYQQSLDQGLQFLIQYYNGEERAKGNILERFSAQQFPDLHSELNLSSLELGDSALYFCASSPRVNRQETQYFGPGTRLLVL.

CDR3 in amino acids: CASSQGSHSGANVLTF. The CDR3 region has the DNA TGCGCCAGCAGCCAAGGGTCACATTCTGGGGCCAACGTCCTGACTTTC. V and J are TRBV4-1 and TRBJ2-6; no reliable D call. Trimming left V 1 base short and J 1 base short, with 8 bases between. Germline CDR1 MGHRA, CDR2 YSYEKL. The CDR3 has 16 residues.

The V gene is TRBV30, the J gene TRBJ2-2; D not resolved. The CDR3 sequence is 12 residues long. Per germline, CDR1 GTSNPN and CDR2 SVGIG (reference sequence). V dropped 0 bases and J dropped 7 bases, with 6 bases sitting between them. CDR3 sequence reads: CAWSVTGGELFF. The CDR3 region has the DNA TGTGCCTGGAGTGTAACCGGCGGGGAGCTGTTTTTT.

V and J are TRBV10-1 and TRBJ2-7, with TRBD2 as a possible D gene (6 bases). This CDR3 is built from 14 residues. V lost 10 bases and J lost 2, with 18 bases in between. Germline CDR1 WNHNN, CDR2 SYGVQD (reference sequence). CDR3 amino acids: CAIETGSSAYEQYF. CDR3 bases: TGCGCCATCGAAACAGGATCTAGCGCCTACGAGCAGTACTTC.

V gene TRBV6-1 combines with J gene TRBJ1-5; no definite D call. Trimming left V 5 bases short and J 5 bases short, with 10 bases between. Germline values: CDR1 MNHNS, CDR2 SASEGT. CDR3 length equals 13 residues. In DNA form, the CDR3 reads TGTGCCAGCAGTTCCGAGCTTTATCAGCCCCAGCATTTT. It translates to CASSSELYQPQHF.

This clone was detected a few times. The chain carries TRBV5-1 and TRBJ1-1; D may be TRBD1 (6 bases). The CDR3 is 13 residues long. V was shortened by 0 bases and J by 4 bases, with 7 bases between the two germline ends. From germline, CDR1 is SGHRS and CDR2 YFSETQ. The CDR3 DNA sequence: TGCGCCAGCAGCTTGGGGGGGCCCACTGAAGCTTTCTTT. Translated: CASSLGGPTEAFF.

This sequence joins TRBV6-1 and TRBJ1-1; 7 positions match TRBD1. The CDR3 has 14 residues. Per germline, CDR1 MNHNS and CDR2 SASEGT. V shed 7 bases, J shed 4 bases, and the junction held 9 bases outside the gene matches. The CDR3 coding sequence is TGTGCCAGCAAAGGGGGCGCGTTCGGCACTGAAGCTTTCTTT. As protein: CASKGGAFGTEAFF.

The rearrangement uses TRBV14 and TRBJ2-5; tentatively, D is TRBD2 (6 bases). The germline V gene has CDR1 SGHDN and CDR2 FVKESK. The CDR3 covers 13 residues. V shed 5 bases and J shed 4 bases, with 11 bases lying between them. The CDR3 nucleotides are TGTGCCAGCAGCTTCCAGGGAGGAGAGACCCAGTACTTC. It specifies CASSFQGGETQYF.

The chain couples TRBV5-1 to TRBJ2-7, with TRBD1 matching 7 bases. J gave up 0 bases and V 4 bases, and 7 bases lay outside the gene matches. Germline values: CDR1 SGHRS, CDR2 YFSETQ. CDR3 length: 15 residues. CDR3 loop: CASSLDRVLSYEQYF. The CDR3 DNA sequence: TGCGCCAGCAGCCTTGACAGGGTGCTCTCCTACGAGCAGTACTTC.